The clone carrying this TCR beta chain was observed a few times. Its antigen is undetermined. Exclusion of a patient resulted from uncontrolled infection, other autoimmune disease, pregnancy or lactation. TCR beta CDR3 regions were amplified from RNA transcripts. First-round RT-PCR targeting the TCR CDR3 was performed with the HTBI primer set. In TCRdb, the multiplex PCR reads were re-called with MiXCR into one record per CDR3 protein. The data hold a few hundred thousand distinct CDR3 sequences, with approximately 17% observed a single time. This CDR3 comprises 16 residues. Trimming at V came to 6 bases and at J to 1 base, leaving 11 bases not matched to a gene. Germline assignment: CDR1 SQVTM and CDR2 ANQGSEA. This entry comes from a study of T cells in Graves' hyperthyroidism and ophthalmopathy. Study results and limitations: Blood samples included most of the expanded thyroid clonotypes exceeding 0.001.

This receptor was obtained from a woman between 18 and 29 years old with Graves' ophthalmopathy. The chain is built from TRBV29-1 and TRBJ2-1, with 8 bases fitting TRBD2. Material for sequencing was blood. The CDR3 sequence is CSVPPPGLGSYNEQFF. DNA for the CDR3: TGCAGCGTCCCACCCCCGGGACTAGGGTCCTACAATGAGCAGTTCTTC.